This TCR beta chain was recorded in a study of patients and donors after allogeneic stem cell transplantation. The CDR3 consists of 15 residues. Germline loops: CDR1 DFQATT, CDR2 SNEGSKA (reference sequence). The ends lost 5 bases at V and 3 bases at J; junction bases unmatched: 6. Each CDR3 protein gets one entry after TCRdb re-called the RT-PCR reads with MiXCR. This sample has 200,000 to 250,000 distinct CDR3 sequences, with roughly two fifths found just once. The chain has TRBV20-1 and TRBJ2-1; 11 bases align to TRBD2. This TCR derives from a human donor who was either an allogeneic HSCT recipient or a stem cell or donor lymphocyte infusion donor (not recorded which). It is not recorded whose cells these are; they may come from a transplant donor. The specimen sequenced was blood, either unsorted or a sorted T cell fraction (not recorded which). CDR3 nucleotides: TGCAGTGCTGCGCTAGCGGGGGGTATCTACAATGAGCAGTTCTTC. This translates into CSAALAGGIYNEQFF.